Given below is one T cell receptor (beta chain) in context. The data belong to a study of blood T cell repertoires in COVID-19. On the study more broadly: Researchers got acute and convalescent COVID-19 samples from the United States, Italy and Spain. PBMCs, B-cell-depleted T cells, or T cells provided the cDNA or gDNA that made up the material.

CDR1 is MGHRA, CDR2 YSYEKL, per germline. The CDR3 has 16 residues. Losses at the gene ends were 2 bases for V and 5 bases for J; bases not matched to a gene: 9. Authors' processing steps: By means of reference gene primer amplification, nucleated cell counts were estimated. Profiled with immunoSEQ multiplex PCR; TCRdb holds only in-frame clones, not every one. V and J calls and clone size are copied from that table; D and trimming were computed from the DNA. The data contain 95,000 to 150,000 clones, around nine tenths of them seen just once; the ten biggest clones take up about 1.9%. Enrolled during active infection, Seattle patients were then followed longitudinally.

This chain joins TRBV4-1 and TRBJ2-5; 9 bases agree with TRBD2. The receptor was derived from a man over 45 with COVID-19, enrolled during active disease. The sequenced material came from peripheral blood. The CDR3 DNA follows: TGCGCCAGCAGCCAACTTGGGCTAGCGGGATCGGAGACCCAGTACTTC. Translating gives CASSQLGLAGSETQYF.